This T cell receptor beta chain was identified in a study of T cells in Graves' hyperthyroidism and ophthalmopathy. Points on this clonotype: Its antigen is currently unknown.

The length of the CDR3 is 16 residues. CDR1 is SGHRS and CDR2 is YFSETQ in the germline V gene. Between the trimmed V and J ends, which lost 1 base and 3 bases, there was a span of 14 bases. Findings and caveats of the study: In simple terms, a model built on 13 V-J features told ophthalmopathy apart from stable hyperthyroidism.

Hyperthyroidism of Graves' type that showed no ophthalmopathy progression within 18 months was stable. Criteria for exclusion of patients were uncontrolled infection, other autoimmune disease, pregnancy or lactation. The investigators amplified TCR beta CDR3 regions from RNA transcripts. First-round RT-PCR targeting the TCR CDR3 was performed with the HTBI primer set. One entry per CDR3 protein, called by TCRdb with MiXCR from the multiplex PCR reads. Seen here are about 420,000 distinct CDR3 sequences, about 15% observed once, and the top ten hold 7.7%. The sequenced sample was blood. The source of this sequence is a woman between 18 and 29 years old with Graves' hyperthyroidism. This chain links TRBV5-1 with TRBJ1-5; D is perhaps TRBD1 (5 bases). As DNA, the CDR3 is TGCGCCAGCAGCTTGAGCGGGCCACAGGACAATCAGCCCCAGCATTTT. Translation gives CASSLSGPQDNQPQHF.